This TCR beta chain came from a study of T cells in Graves' hyperthyroidism and ophthalmopathy (dated by TCRdb to the late 2010s). Background for the entire study: Peripheral blood samples were taken at initial diagnosis, before any treatment was given. An independent validation cohort of around 19 hyperthyroidism patients and approximately 16 patients who later progressed to ophthalmopathy tested prospective prediction of ophthalmopathy. The approximately 90 discovery patients were divided at random into training and test sets in a 7:3 ratio. Following sampling, methimazole starting at 30 mg daily was given to hyperthyroidism patients, and high-dose intravenous methylprednisolone was given to ophthalmopathy patients. The paper reports TCR Vbeta CDR3 sequencing of fewer than 150 peripheral blood samples: under 45 ophthalmopathy, some 80 hyperthyroidism and around 17 progressor patients. Thyroid tissue and blood T-cell repertoires from roughly 6 Graves' hyperthyroidism patients were also compared in the study. To identify distinguishing TCR V-J signatures, a discovery cohort of around 100 patients was used, comprising 40 to 45 with Graves' ophthalmopathy and some 60 with stable Graves' hyperthyroidism.

CDR1 and CDR2 are drawn from the germline V gene: MNHEY, SVGEGT. Germline trimming amounts to 3 bases on V and 2 bases on J, with 4 as the count of junction bases outside the gene matches. Including cysteine and phenylalanine, the CDR3 has 15 amino acids. Only CDR3 DNA remains: 45 bases, in frame from the first base. What the authors observed across the whole study: During validation, the model predicted progression to ophthalmopathy a median of around 6 months ahead of onset, with 70.59% sensitivity and roughly 75% specificity. Most expanded thyroid clonotypes (frequency above 0.001) were also detected in blood, suggesting blood repertoires may reflect thyroid immune responses. No statistical method was used to fix the sample size in advance, and group allocation was not hidden from the investigators. A model built on a 13 V-J signature distinguished ophthalmopathy from stable hyperthyroidism, reaching roughly 88% sensitivity and about 81% specificity in cross-validation and 80%/75% in testing.

Stable Graves' hyperthyroidism was defined as the absence of progression to ophthalmopathy over 18 months of follow-up. Hyperthyroidism patients were newly diagnosed, with disease duration under 2 months, and aged 18 to 65 years. Patients with uncontrolled infections, other autoimmune diseases, pregnancy or lactation were excluded. Clinical symptoms, serum thyroxine and TRAb, thyroid ultrasound, and orbital computed tomography formed the basis for the diagnoses. PBMCs were isolated from approximately 10 ml of fresh peripheral blood by Ficoll-Paque density gradient centrifugation. Total RNA was extracted using Trizol reagent, and RNA quality was assessed on an Agilent 2100 Bioanalyzer. This clonotype was counted many times. No antigen is known for it. No much larger clone is present one base from it, and per-base qualities are unavailable. TCR beta CDR3 regions were amplified from RNA transcripts. The TCR CDR3 was subjected to a first round of RT-PCR using the HTBI primer set and the Qiagen OneStep RT-PCR kit. A second multiplex PCR round built the libraries, followed by size selection and purification. Sequencing of the libraries was done on an Illumina HiSeq2000 using paired-end 100 bp reads. The source study handled its data this way. Raw data were processed with SOAPnuke, discarding reads with adapters, uncalled bases, mean Phred below 15, or no exact constant-primer or identifier match. COPE v1.2.5 was used to merge high-quality paired reads, and clonotypes were defined as unique nucleotide sequences. Clonotypes were aligned to IMGT TRBV, TRBD and TRBJ reference segments using MiTCR v1.1. Only V-J combinations with frequency above 0.0001, covering approximately 99% of repertoires, were analysed. A TCS score was defined as the ratio between F50 (clonal expansion) and ExV (chaos), using BLOSUM62-based TCRdist between CDR3 peptides within each V-J. Welch's t-statistics and random forest reduced just over 500 V-J features to about 13, which were used in a naive Bayes classifier (R e1071). Through fastp at Q25 and MiXCR, TCRdb rebuilt clones from the public reads, retaining in-frame beta chains. Entries are consolidated by CDR3 protein sequence, retaining the most common genes and DNA. These V and J calls rely on TCRdb rather than the paper's analysis. In this sample the table shows around 350,000 distinct CDR3 sequences, 20% to 25% of which occur a single time. The ten largest make up 73% of the sample.

The rearranged chain carries TRBV6-2 or TRBV6-3 and TRBJ2-5; 9 central nucleotides agree with TRBD2. The source is a man over 45 with Graves' hyperthyroidism. Specimen: blood. The DNA reads TGTGCCAGCAGTTATGCGGGAGGGAAACAAGAGACCCAGTACTTC. It encodes CASSYAGGKQETQYF.